The 22 T cell receptor beta chains presented below share a single source sample, sequenced in a study of early T cells in non-severe SARS-CoV-2 infection. Each CDR3 protein gets one entry after TCRdb re-called the 5' RACE reads with MiXCR. This sample has 65,000 to 75,000 distinct CDR3 sequences; 4.6% occur once, and the top ten carry 3.5% to 4%. Sequencing used whole blood, obtained at baseline. The source of these receptors is an adult who was a healthcare worker with PCR-confirmed SARS-CoV-2 infection or an uninfected control (not recorded which). The donor label of this sample is uncertain.

V is TRBV6-5 and J is TRBJ2-1; 9 bases agree with TRBD2. Per the germline V gene, CDR1 is MNHEY and CDR2 is SVGAGI. The CDR3 extends over 16 amino acids. V gave up 5 bases and J gave up 3 bases; unmatched junction bases: 8. In DNA form, the CDR3 reads TGTGCCAGCAGTGATGGGCGGGGGGGCAGCTACAATGAGCAGTTCTTC. Translation: CASSDGRGGSYNEQFF.

This clonotype was picked up many times. The V gene is TRBV5-4, the J gene TRBJ1-2; no clear D. CDR1 is SGHNT, CDR2 YYREEE, per germline (reference sequence). The ends were cut back, 0 bases at V and 8 bases at J, with 14 bases in the middle. This CDR3 region has 14 residues. CDR3 DNA sequence: TGTGCCAGCAGCTTGGAAGTAGGGTCAGTGGGCTACACCTTC. It is translated as CASSLEVGSVGYTF.

This clonotype has only a few counts. The chain carries TRBV3-1 and TRBJ2-7, with no clear D. Germline values: CDR1 LGHDT, CDR2 YNNKEL (reference sequence). The V and J ends lost 4 bases and 7 bases respectively, with 11 bases between them. The CDR3 runs to 12 residues. The CDR3 DNA follows: TGTGCCAGCAGCCCGTTTGTGGGGGAGCAGTACTTC. It codes for CASSPFVGEQYF.

This clonotype appeared a few times. V is TRBV7-2 and J is TRBJ2-5, with D maybe TRBD2 (6 bases). Per germline, CDR1 SGHTA and CDR2 FQGNSA. V was cut by 5 bases and J by 3 bases, with 28 bases left in between. The CDR3 length is 19 residues. This CDR3 is CASSLRAPGMAGREETQYF. In nucleotides, the CDR3 is TGTGCCAGCAGCCTCAGAGCCCCCGGAATGGCGGGGAGAGAAGAGACCCAGTACTTC.

This clonotype has ten or more counts. The genes are TRBV7-9 and TRBJ2-3; D remains unclear. Germline V gene sequence: CDR1 SEHNR, CDR2 FQNEAQ (reference sequence). The length of the CDR3 is 14 residues. V lost 1 base, J lost 2 bases, and 7 bases lay in between. In DNA, the CDR3 is TGTGCCAGCAGCTTAGTGGCCAACACAGATACGCAGTATTTT. Its translation: CASSLVANTDTQYF.

In its sample, this clonotype was seen a few times. The chain combines TRBV24-1 with TRBJ2-5, with TRBD1 as a possible D gene (5 bases). The CDR3 length is 12 residues. Germline values: CDR1 KGHDR, CDR2 SFDVKD. The ends were cut back, 9 bases at V and 7 bases at J, with 14 bases in the middle. The CDR3 here is CATAGIGVTQYF. The CDR3, as DNA: TGTGCCACCGCAGGGATAGGGGTGACCCAGTACTTC.

In its sample, this clonotype was seen a few times. Relative to the germline gene, one junction end is altered; a read error may explain this. V usage is TRBV7-9 and J usage is TRBJ1-2, with TRBD1 matching over 7 bases. This CDR3 is built from 13 residues. Per germline, CDR1 SEHNR and CDR2 FQNEAQ (reference sequence). The CDR3 sequence: CASSLTGAASILF. Here the CDR3 DNA reads TGTGCCAGCAGCTTAACAGGGGCCGCGTCTATACTCTTC.

The chain combines TRBV6-6 with TRBJ2-3; TRBD1 matches 7 bases. After removal of 8 bases from V and 7 bases from J, the junction contained 15 bases not matched to a gene. The CDR3 covers 15 residues. In germline, CDR1 is MNHNY, CDR2 SVGAGI (reference sequence). The CDR3 DNA reads as TGTGCCAGCGGTCCTGGACAGGCCACGGCAAATACGCAGTATTTT. It is translated as CASGPGQATANTQYF.

This clonotype was counted between two and nine times. The V and J genes are TRBV12-3 or TRBV12-4 and TRBJ1-1; TRBD1 might be the D (5 bases). V was pared by 5 bases and J by 1 base, with 8 bases between. The CDR3 spans 13 residues. The CDR3 spells CASSGGRNTEAFF. The DNA for the CDR3 is TGTGCCAGCAGTGGGGGGAGGAACACTGAAGCTTTCTTT.

The chain joins TRBV5-4 to TRBJ2-7; tentatively, D is TRBD1 or TRBD2 (6 bases each). Between the trimmed V and J ends, which lost 4 bases and 2 bases, there was a span of 13 bases. The CDR3 is 14 amino acids. CDR1 is SGHNT and CDR2 is YYREEE in the germline V gene (reference sequence). The CDR3 nucleotides read TGTGCCAGCAGCACAGACGGGGGCCCCTACGAGCAGTACTTC. As protein: CASSTDGGPYEQYF.

The V and J genes are TRBV7-2 and TRBJ2-2, with D unresolved. V lost 3 bases and J 8 bases, leaving 10 bases between the germline ends. The CDR3 is made up of 13 amino acids. Per germline, CDR1 SGHTA and CDR2 FQGNSA. The CDR3 DNA reads as TGTGCCAGCAGCTTGTTGTTGTCAGGGGAGCTGTTTTTT. Translated, it gives CASSLLLSGELFF.

The chain combines TRBV7-9 with TRBJ2-1; D perhaps matches TRBD1 (6 bases). V dropped 7 bases and J dropped 14 bases, with 18 bases sitting between them. The CDR3 spans 12 residues. Germline V gene sequence: CDR1 SEHNR, CDR2 FQNEAQ (reference sequence). The CDR3 nucleotides are TGTGCCAGCACCATCTCCAGGGGTTCGAAGTTCTTC. Amino acids: CASTISRGSKFF.

In its sample, this clonotype was seen many times. The gene calls are TRBV20-1 and TRBJ2-1, with D uncertain. This CDR3 has 14 amino acids. CDR1 DFQATT and CDR2 SNEGSKA come from the germline V gene (reference sequence). Trimming pared 1 base from V and 4 bases from J, leaving 11 bases between. CDR3 sequence: CSARAPVRYNEQFF. In DNA, the CDR3 is TGCAGTGCTAGAGCCCCGGTGCGGTACAATGAGCAGTTCTTC.

This clonotype was recorded many times. Written as DNA, the CDR3 is TGTGCCAGCAGCCCCCTCGAGAGCTCTGGGGCCAACGTCCTGACTTTC. Its protein is CASSPLESSGANVLTF. The genes are TRBV7-6 and TRBJ2-6; no clear D. The length of the CDR3 is 16 residues. Trimming took 5 bases from V and 0 from J, leaving 11 bases between them. Germline CDR1 reads SGHVS; CDR2 reads FNYEAQ.

This clonotype was recorded many times. The chain carries TRBV3-1 and TRBJ2-3, with a weak D call TRBD1 (6 bases). Looked up from germline, CDR1 is LGHDT and CDR2 is YNNKEL (reference sequence). The V end was cut by 3 bases, the J end by 0 bases, with 16 bases between. This CDR3 has 17 residues. CDR3 nucleotide sequence: TGTGCCAGCAGCCACAGACGGGACACACCTAGCACAGATACGCAGTATTTT. Residues: CASSHRRDTPSTDTQYF.

This clonotype was seen ten or more times. The V and J genes are TRBV5-6 and TRBJ2-6; tentatively, D is TRBD1 (5 bases). Trimming left V 0 bases short and J 8 bases short, with 9 bases between. Germline CDR1 is SGHDT and CDR2 is YYEEEE. The CDR3 covers 14 residues. Here the CDR3 DNA reads TGTGCCAGCAGCTTGGTTCAGGGCACCAACGTCCTGACTTTC. This translates into CASSLVQGTNVLTF.

This chain connects TRBV10-3 to TRBJ2-7, with D possibly TRBD1 on 6 matching bases. This CDR3 region has 17 residues. The V gene lost 8 bases and the J gene lost 0 bases, with 23 bases spanning the gap. Germline V gives CDR1 ENHRY, CDR2 SYGVKD. The CDR3 here is CAIRSAGARVDSYEQYF. The CDR3 DNA is TGTGCCATCCGTTCGGCAGGGGCCCGTGTGGACTCCTACGAGCAGTACTTC.

The sample holds a few counts of this clonotype. The chain links TRBV19 to TRBJ1-1, with no clear D. Germline-derived CDR1 and CDR2 are LNHDA and SQIVND (reference sequence). The CDR3 covers 14 residues. Trimming left V 0 bases short and J 1 base short, with 6 bases between. CDR3 sequence reads: CASSIEEGNTEAFF. The CDR3 DNA follows: TGTGCCAGTAGTATAGAGGAGGGGAACACTGAAGCTTTCTTT.

The V call is TRBV6-5, the J call TRBJ1-3; weak D call: TRBD1 (5 bases). This CDR3 contains 14 residues. Trimming took off 2 bases at V and 7 bases at J, with 12 bases between the two ends. The V gene's germline CDR1 is MNHEY and CDR2 SVGAGI. The CDR3 here is CASSYDRGRNTIYF. The CDR3 nucleotides read TGTGCCAGCAGTTACGATCGGGGCCGTAACACCATATATTTT.

This clonotype was seen a handful of times. The chain joins TRBV7-9 to TRBJ2-7; 11 bases fit TRBD2. V trimming: 5 bases; J trimming: 3 bases; junction bases outside the gene matches: 6. The CDR3 extends over 15 amino acids. Germline V lookup: CDR1 SEHNR, CDR2 FQNEAQ (reference sequence). The CDR3 loop reads CASSPSGGFLYEQYF. In DNA form, the CDR3 reads TGTGCCAGCAGCCCTAGCGGGGGGTTCCTCTACGAGCAGTACTTC.

This clonotype was counted ten times or more. The CDR3 nucleotides read TGTGCCAGCAGCCCAACTGGGTCTTCGGAGGGCTACACCTTC. Amino acid sequence: CASSPTGSSEGYTF. The chain couples TRBV7-9 to TRBJ1-2, with D unclear. Germline assignment: CDR1 SEHNR and CDR2 FQNEAQ (reference sequence). The CDR3 spans 14 residues. V was trimmed by 5 bases and J by 8 bases, leaving 18 bases between them.

This clonotype has more than one count but fewer than ten. The chain employs TRBV25-1 and TRBJ2-7; D possibly corresponds to TRBD2 (6 bases). The CDR3 length is 15 residues. Trimming stripped 3 bases from V and 2 bases from J, with 14 bases between. CDR1 is MGHDK, CDR2 SYGVNS, per germline. The CDR3 reads CASSDPGLSTYEQYF. CDR3 DNA sequence: TGTGCCAGCAGTGATCCGGGACTTTCTACCTACGAGCAGTACTTC.